The rows below give T cell receptor beta chains drawn from one sample of a study of CD8+CD57+ T cells in acquired aplastic anemia. TCRdb re-analysed the reads in MiXCR, keeping a single row per CDR3 protein. The sample comprises 150,000 to 200,000 distinct CDR3 sequences, approximately 43% of which are singletons, and approximately 1% rests with the top ten. The sample taken for sequencing was sorted CD4+, CD8+, or CD8+CD57+ T cells (not recorded which) from PBMCs. All receptors derive from a human donor in good health. Each CDR3 is given without its conserved first and last residue.

V	length	J	CDR3
TRBV24-1	14	TRBJ2-7	ATKCPTGTGAYEQY
TRBV5-1	11	TRBJ1-1	ASSSSSAPEAF
TRBV3-1	12	TRBJ1-2	ASSQEGRASGYT
TRBV2	12	TRBJ1-6	ASSEGREASPLH
TRBV25-1	11	TRBJ2-2	AIRRGVAGELF
TRBV19	13	TRBJ1-1	ASSNSGQPNTEAF
TRBV5-4	13	TRBJ2-2	ASSLGTSWTGELF
TRBV24-1	12	TRBJ2-5	ATSDLEGMGTQY
TRBV12-5	11	TRBJ2-7	ASGLVTGYEQY
TRBV7-9	10	TRBJ1-2	ASSLGWADAT
TRBV11-2	15	TRBJ2-1	ASSSQGWGRTSNEQF
TRBV5-1	14	TRBJ2-7	ASSPRPGQGTYEQY
TRBV2	13	TRBJ2-7	ASSAGTSGTYEQY